What follows are 5 T cell receptor beta chains derived from one specimen sequenced in a study of immune evolution from preneoplasia to lung adenocarcinoma. Repertoires were generated with immunoSEQ multiplex PCR, while TCRdb's copy carries only in-frame clones and drops some. Among 10,000 or so clones listed, about four fifths were seen once. The sample taken for sequencing was FFPE minimally invasive lung adenocarcinoma tissue. The source of these receptors is an older donor with lung adenocarcinoma.

The chain links TRBV28 to TRBJ2-5, with 9 bases aligning to TRBD1. V gave up 3 bases and J gave up 5 bases; unmatched junction bases: 7. Germline CDR1 MDHEN, CDR2 SYDVKM. This CDR3 is 15 amino acids long. The CDR3 spells CASSLTTGGGETQYF. CDR3 coding DNA: TGTGCCAGCAGTTTGACTACAGGGGGCGGGGAGACCCAGTACTTC.

The chain uses TRBV7-3 and TRBJ1-1, with a weak D call TRBD1 (6 bases). Germline values: CDR1 SGHTA, CDR2 FQGTGA. The CDR3 consists of 15 residues. Trimming stripped 2 bases from V and 4 bases from J, with 14 bases between. The CDR3: CASSLQGNGGTEAFF. Here the CDR3 DNA reads TGTGCCAGCAGCTTACAGGGGAATGGGGGCACTGAAGCTTTCTTT.

The chain carries TRBV27 and TRBJ2-7; 10 bases fit TRBD2. The CDR3 is 15 residues long. CDR1 is MNHEY and CDR2 is SMNVEV in the germline V gene (reference sequence). The ends lost 6 bases at V and 10 bases at J; junction bases unmatched: 15. In DNA form, the CDR3 reads TGTGCCAGCAGCCCAGGGGGGATTGGGACTAGCGCCCAGTACTTC. Amino acids: CASSPGGIGTSAQYF.

The genes are TRBV4-2 and TRBJ2-1, with 9 bases fitting TRBD2. Germline lookup yields CDR1 LGHNA and CDR2 YNFKEQ. The CDR3 has 17 residues. V trimming: 0 bases; J trimming: 4 bases; junction bases outside the gene matches: 7. The DNA for the CDR3 is TGTGCCAGCAGCCAAGATTGGCGGGAGGGCCGGTACAATGAGCAGTTCTTC. It translates to CASSQDWREGRYNEQFF.

For this clone: An end of the junction does not agree with germline; a read error may underlie this. V is TRBV15 and J is TRBJ2-3; perhaps TRBD2 as D (6 bases). This CDR3 spans 15 amino acids. The germline CDR1 and CDR2 sequences are LNHNV and YYDKDF (reference sequence). The CDR3 reads CATGRDRGTGDTQYF. In DNA, the CDR3 is TGTGCCACCGGCAGAGATCGTGGGACTGGAGATACGCAGTATTTT.